This T cell receptor (beta chain) comes out of a study of T cell repertoires in cytomegalovirus infection. Whole-study context: The public TCR beta signatures pointed to both CMV infection and matching HLA type. Regarding the study as a whole: Dominating the ex vivo response were HLA-C-restricted CMV-specific TCR beta clonotypes.

Comments on this clonotype: Its antigen is as yet unknown.

The CDR3 loop spans 17 amino acids. Germline CDR1 is SGHRS and CDR2 is YFSETQ. Losses at the gene ends were 4 bases for V and 5 bases for J; bases not matched to a gene: 11. TCRdb ran MiXCR on the reads and lists one entry per CDR3 protein. The sample contains over 250,000 distinct CDR3 sequences, roughly 24% of which appear only once. This sequence joins TRBV5-1 and TRBJ2-6; 8 nucleotides align to TRBD1. Sequenced input: PBMCs. This TCR came from a human donor in good health (CMV status not recorded). Some clones in this sample may be carry-over from other donors' samples. CDR3 DNA: TGCGCCAGCAGCCTAGGGACAGGTCTTATGAGGGCCAACGTCCTGACTTTC. Protein: CASSLGTGLMRANVLTF.